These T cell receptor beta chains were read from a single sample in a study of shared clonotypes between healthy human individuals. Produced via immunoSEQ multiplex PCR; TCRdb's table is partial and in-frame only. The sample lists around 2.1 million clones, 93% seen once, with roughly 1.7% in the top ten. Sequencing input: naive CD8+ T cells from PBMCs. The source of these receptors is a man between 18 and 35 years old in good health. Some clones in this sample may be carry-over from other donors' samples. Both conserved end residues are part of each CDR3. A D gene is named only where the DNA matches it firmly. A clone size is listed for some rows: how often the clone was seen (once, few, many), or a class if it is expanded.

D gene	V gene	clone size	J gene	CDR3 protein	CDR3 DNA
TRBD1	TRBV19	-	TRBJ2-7	CASSPRTGSNEQYF	TGTGCCAGTAGTCCACGGACAGGGTCGAACGAGCAGTACTTC
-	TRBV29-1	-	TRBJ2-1	CSVLSPLAPHYNEQFF	TGCAGCGTTCTCTCCCCGTTAGCACCACATTACAATGAGCAGTTCTTC
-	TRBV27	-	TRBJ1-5	CASSYGPGGQPQHF	TGTGCCAGCAGTTACGGACCGGGAGGTCAGCCCCAGCATTTT
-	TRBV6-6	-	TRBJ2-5	CASSSSGPEETQYF	TGTGCCAGCAGTTCTTCCGGACCCGAGGAGACCCAGTACTTC
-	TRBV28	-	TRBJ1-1	CASSIGARFTEAFF	TGTGCCAGCAGTATTGGGGCCCGGTTCACTGAAGCTTTCTTT
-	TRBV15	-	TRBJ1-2	CATSSQRTEDGYTF	TGTGCCACCAGCAGCCAGAGGACAGAGGATGGCTACACCTTC
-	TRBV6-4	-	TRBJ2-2	CASRPRGNTGELFF	TGTGCCAGCAGACCCAGGGGGAACACCGGGGAGCTGTTTTTT
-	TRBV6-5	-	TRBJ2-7	CASSYPAHEQYF	TGTGCCAGCAGTTACCCGGCCCACGAGCAGTACTTC
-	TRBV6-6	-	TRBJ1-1	CASSSTTGMNTEAFF	TGTGCCAGCAGTTCAACTACAGGAATGAACACTGAAGCTTTCTTT
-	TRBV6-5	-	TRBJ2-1	CASTETTGDEQFF	TGTGCCAGCACCGAGACAACGGGGGATGAGCAGTTCTTC
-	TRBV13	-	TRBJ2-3	CASSSRIIHSTDTQYF	TGTGCCAGCAGCTCACGAATAATACATAGCACAGATACGCAGTATTTT
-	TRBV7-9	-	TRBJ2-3	CASSLAEGTWTDTQYF	TGTGCCAGCAGCTTAGCAGAGGGGACGTGGACAGATACGCAGTATTTT
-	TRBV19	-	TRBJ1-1	CASSMDGRKAFF	TGTGCCAGTAGTATGGATGGCAGGAAAGCTTTCTTT
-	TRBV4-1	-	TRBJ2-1	CASSPSWRSYNEQFF	TGCGCCAGCAGCCCAAGCTGGAGGTCCTACAATGAGCAGTTCTTC
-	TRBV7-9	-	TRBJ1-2	CASSLGRGLANYGYTF	TGTGCCAGCAGCTTAGGGAGGGGCTTGGCTAACTATGGCTACACCTTC
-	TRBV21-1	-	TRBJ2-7	CASSDRDRTYYEQYF	TGTGCCAGCAGCGACCGGGACAGAACTTACTACGAGCAGTACTTC
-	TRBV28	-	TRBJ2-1	CASSLPWQDGSSYNEQFF	TGTGCCAGCAGTTTACCATGGCAGGACGGGAGCTCCTACAATGAGCAGTTCTTC
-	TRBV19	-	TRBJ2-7	CASSIGRGYEQYF	TGTGCCAGTAGTATAGGACGGGGCTACGAGCAGTACTTC
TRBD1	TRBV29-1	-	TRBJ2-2	CSVGTGNTGELFF	TGCAGCGTGGGGACAGGGAACACCGGGGAGCTGTTTTTT
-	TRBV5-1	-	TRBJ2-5	CASSWRQESAETQYF	TGCGCCAGCAGCTGGCGGCAGGAATCGGCAGAGACCCAGTACTTC
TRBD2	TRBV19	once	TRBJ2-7	CASALAGVAYEQYF	TGTGCCAGCGCCCTAGCGGGAGTCGCCTACGAGCAGTACTTC
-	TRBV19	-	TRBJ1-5	CASSAAREPNQPQHF	TGTGCCAGTAGCGCGGCGAGGGAGCCCAATCAGCCCCAGCATTTT
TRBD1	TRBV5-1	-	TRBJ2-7	CASSLSGQGKSEQYF	TGCGCCAGCAGCTTGTCCGGACAGGGGAAGTCCGAGCAGTACTTC
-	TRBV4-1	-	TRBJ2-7	CASSQVLAQTYEQYF	TGCGCCAGCAGCCAAGTCCTAGCGCAAACCTACGAGCAGTACTTC
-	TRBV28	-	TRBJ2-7	CASSSPASYEQYF	TGTGCCAGCAGTTCCCCCGCCTCCTACGAGCAGTACTTC
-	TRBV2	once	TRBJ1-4	CASSDFRGNEKLFF	TGTGCCAGCAGTGATTTTAGAGGCAATGAAAAACTGTTTTTT
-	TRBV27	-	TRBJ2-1	CASSPRGSSYNEQFF	TGTGCCAGCAGCCCCCGGGGGAGCTCCTACAATGAGCAGTTCTTC
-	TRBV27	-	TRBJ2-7	CASSLGLRYEQYF	TGTGCCAGCAGTTTAGGCCTGCGCTACGAGCAGTACTTC
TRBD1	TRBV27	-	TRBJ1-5	CASSLYRGQGNQPQHF	TGTGCCAGCAGTCTATACAGGGGGCAGGGCAATCAGCCCCAGCATTTT
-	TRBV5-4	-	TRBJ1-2	CASRREDYGYTF	TGTGCCAGCCGCCGGGAGGACTATGGCTACACCTTC
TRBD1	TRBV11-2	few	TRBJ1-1	CASSSTGQGTPEAFF	TGTGCCAGCAGCTCAACGGGACAGGGGACACCTGAAGCTTTCTTT
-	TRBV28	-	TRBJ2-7	CASSLDTYEQYF	TGTGCCAGCAGTTTGGATACCTACGAGCAGTACTTC
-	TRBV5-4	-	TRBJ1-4	CASKDGNEKLFF	TGTGCCAGCAAGGACGGTAATGAAAAACTGTTTTTT
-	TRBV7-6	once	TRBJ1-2	CASSPTDGGNYGYTF	TGTGCCAGCAGCCCAACCGACGGAGGCAACTATGGCTACACCTTC
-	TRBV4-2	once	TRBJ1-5	CASSPGTSDQPQHF	TGTGCCAGCAGCCCGGGAACGAGCGATCAGCCCCAGCATTTT